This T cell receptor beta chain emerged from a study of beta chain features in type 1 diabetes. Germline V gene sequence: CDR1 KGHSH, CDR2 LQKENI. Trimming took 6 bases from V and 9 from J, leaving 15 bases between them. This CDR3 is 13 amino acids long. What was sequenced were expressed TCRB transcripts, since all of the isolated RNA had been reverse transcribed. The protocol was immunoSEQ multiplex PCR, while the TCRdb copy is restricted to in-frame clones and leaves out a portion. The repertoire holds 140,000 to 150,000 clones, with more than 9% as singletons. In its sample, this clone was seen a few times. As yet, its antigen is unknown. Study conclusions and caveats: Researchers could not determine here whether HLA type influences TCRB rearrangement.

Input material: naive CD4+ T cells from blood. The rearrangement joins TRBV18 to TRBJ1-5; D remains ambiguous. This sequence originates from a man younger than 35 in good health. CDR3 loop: CASSPGLSAPQHF. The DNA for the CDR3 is TGTGCCAGCTCGCCTGGACTCTCGGCGCCCCAGCATTTT.